The clone carrying this T cell receptor beta chain was detected only once. The protocol was immunoSEQ multiplex PCR, while the TCRdb copy is restricted to in-frame clones and leaves out a portion. Among some 68,000 clones listed, 94% were seen once. The data stem from a study of cytomegalovirus exposure and HLA in healthy donors. Germline V gives CDR1 PRHDT, CDR2 FYEKMQ (reference sequence). The CDR3 contains 15 residues. The V end lost 1 base, the J end lost 5 bases, and 14 bases lay between the germline ends. The specimen was PBMCs. V usage is TRBV13 and J usage is TRBJ1-1, with a tentative D call TRBD1 (6 bases). The clonotype was recovered from a man between 18 and 35 years old in good health and CMV-seropositive. The CDR3 protein is CASSLALQGGTEAFF. The CDR3 DNA reads TGTGCCAGCAGCTTAGCTTTACAGGGAGGGACTGAAGCTTTCTTT.